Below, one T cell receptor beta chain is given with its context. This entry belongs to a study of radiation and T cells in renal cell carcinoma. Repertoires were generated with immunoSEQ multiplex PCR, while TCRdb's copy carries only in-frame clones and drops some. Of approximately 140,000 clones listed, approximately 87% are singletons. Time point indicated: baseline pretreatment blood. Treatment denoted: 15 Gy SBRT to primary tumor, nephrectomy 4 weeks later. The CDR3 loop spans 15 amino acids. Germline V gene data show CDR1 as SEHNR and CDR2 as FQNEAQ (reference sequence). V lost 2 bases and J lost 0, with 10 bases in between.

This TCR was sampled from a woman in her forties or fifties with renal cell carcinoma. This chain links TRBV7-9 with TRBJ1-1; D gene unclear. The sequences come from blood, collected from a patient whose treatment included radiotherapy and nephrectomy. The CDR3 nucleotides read TGTGCCAGCAGCTTACCGGGTACGGTGAACACTGAAGCTTTCTTT. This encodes CASSLPGTVNTEAFF.